The clone carrying this T cell receptor beta chain was detected only a few times. The data are from a study of human T cells and chemical hapten exposure. TCRdb reprocessed the RACE reads with MiXCR, giving one entry per CDR3 protein. Among 65,000 to 85,000 distinct CDR3 sequences listed, 10% were seen once. Time point defined: patch test 1, 2 weeks after DPC sensitization. Regarding treatment: therapeutic diphenylcyclopropenone sensitization with weekly scalp DPC. Germline lookup yields CDR1 SGHRS and CDR2 YFSETQ. Trimming removed 6 bases at V and 0 bases at J, with 9 bases between. The length of the CDR3 is 14 residues.

This sequence joins TRBV5-1 and TRBJ2-2; TRBD1 is a possible D gene (6 bases). This TCR was recovered from a woman aged 45 to 65 with alopecia areata. Some clones in this sample may be carry-over from other donors' samples. The sequenced sample was whole blood, obtained in connection with sensitization to the hapten diphenylcyclopropenone (DPC). The CDR3 sequence is CASTGQSNTGELFF. DNA of the CDR3: TGCGCCAGCACCGGACAGTCGAACACCGGGGAGCTGTTTTTT.